This T cell receptor beta chain is drawn from a study of blood T cell repertoires in COVID-19. Across the whole study: COVID-19 samples collected from the United States, Italy and Spain covered acute and convalescent phases. The analysed material was cDNA or gDNA that came from T cells, B-cell-depleted T cells, or PBMCs.

Assay: immunoSEQ multiplex PCR; the TCRdb copy retains only in-frame clones and omits some. The sample has 200,000 to 250,000 clones; around nine tenths are singletons. Germline V gives CDR1 KGHSH, CDR2 LQKENI. The CDR3 has 16 residues. Trimming left V 5 bases short and J 0 bases short, with 17 bases between. Study members were between about 18 and 89 years old and lived in some 26 US regions. The chain has TRBV18 and TRBJ2-7; D is possibly TRBD1 (5 bases). The clonotype was recovered from a woman in her 50s who had recovered from COVID-19. The sequencing input was PBMCs or T cells enriched from blood (not recorded which). The CDR3 sequence is CASSTQAPGFSYEQYF. The CDR3, as DNA: TGTGCCAGCTCAACACAGGCCCCCGGGTTCTCCTACGAGCAGTACTTC.